A selection of T cell receptor beta chains follows, all from one sample in a study of cytomegalovirus exposure and HLA in healthy donors. Method: immunoSEQ multiplex PCR; TCRdb's copy keeps in-frame clones and lacks some. The repertoire consists of some 120,000 clones, with roughly a tenth occurring once and the leading ten covering approximately 4.4%. Material for sequencing was PBMCs. These receptors were collected from a young woman in good health and CMV-seropositive. Both conserved end residues are part of each CDR3. A D gene is named only where the DNA matches it firmly. The size entry is marked missing in some rows and otherwise reads once, few, many or a size class.

TRBV29-1	.	TRBJ1-1	.	TGCAGCTATACTCAACTCGGGGGAAACACTGAAGCTTTCTTT	CSYTQLGGNTEAFF
TRBV5-6	few	TRBJ2-5	TRBD2	TGTGCCAGCAGCTTGTATGATGGCGGGAGGGCCATCGAGACCCAGTACTTC	CASSLYDGGRAIETQYF
TRBV25-1	.	TRBJ2-2	TRBD2	TGTGCCAGCAGTGGGACTAGCGGAAGCGCGAACACCGGGGAGCTGTTTTTT	CASSGTSGSANTGELFF
TRBV11-1	few	TRBJ2-1	TRBD2	TGTGCCAGCAGCTCTAGCGGGAGCTACAATGAGCAGTTCTTC	CASSSSGSYNEQFF
TRBV30	.	TRBJ1-4	.	TGTGCCTGGAGTGTCGGGGGAAATGAAAAACTGTTTTTT	CAWSVGGNEKLFF
TRBV27	few	TRBJ2-2	.	TGTGCCACCGCGACTTTGGCCGGGGAGCTGTTTTTT	CATATLAGELFF
TRBV28	few	TRBJ1-4	.	TGTGCCAGCAGACCCCAGGGGTTAGGCGCGATTAATGAAAAACTGTTTTTT	CASRPQGLGAINEKLFF
TRBV9	few	TRBJ1-3	.	TGTGCCAGCAGCGCAGGTCGAGGGGGAAGCTCTGGAAACACCATATATTTT	CASSAGRGGSSGNTIYF
TRBV6-1	.	TRBJ1-1	.	TGTGCCAGCAGTGACTGGCCGTTTGGTTTCTTT	CASSDWPFGFF
TRBV7-6	many	TRBJ2-7	.	TGTGCCAGCAGCTTAGATCCGGGAGCCTACGAGCAGTACTTC	CASSLDPGAYEQYF
TRBV6-5	few	TRBJ2-1	TRBD2	TGTGCCAGCGGGATAGCGGGAGCCAATGAGCAGTTCTTC	CASGIAGANEQFF
TRBV7-9	.	TRBJ2-1	.	TGTGCCAGCAGCTTTTTAGCGGATTTCAATGAGCAGTTCTTC	CASSFLADFNEQFF
TRBV7-2	few	TRBJ1-1	.	TGTGCCAGCAGCGCCAGGGTGATGGAAGCTTTCTTT	CASSARVMEAFF
TRBV28	few	TRBJ1-1	.	TGTGCCAGCAGTTTACGAGGGATAAGCGCTGAAGCTTTCTTT	CASSLRGISAEAFF
TRBV7-8	.	TRBJ2-2	.	TGTGCCAGCTCTAACGCTAGAGTCGCTCCCGGGGAGCTGTTTTTT	CASSNARVAPGELFF
TRBV5-6	few	TRBJ2-3	.	TGTGCCAGCAGCTTGCAGGGGTTAAGCACAGATACGCAGTATTTT	CASSLQGLSTDTQYF
TRBV5-6	few	TRBJ2-1	.	TGTGCCAGCAGCTCTGGGGAGCGGGTCAACAATGAGCAGTTCTTC	CASSSGERVNNEQFF
TRBV19	few	TRBJ1-5	.	TGTGCCACTGGGGGGGATCAGCCCCAGCATTTT	CATGGDQPQHF
TRBV7-9	.	TRBJ2-7	.	TGTGCCAGCAGCTTAGGGGCTCAGGGCCACGAGCAGTACTTC	CASSLGAQGHEQYF
TRBV6-5	.	TRBJ2-4	TRBD2	TGTGCCAGCAGTTACGCGGCGGGAGTACCCAAAAACATTCAGTACTTC	CASSYAAGVPKNIQYF
TRBV30	few	TRBJ1-1	.	TGTGCCTGGAGTCTGGGGGGAGCCACTGAAGCTTTCTTT	CAWSLGGATEAFF
TRBV7-2	few	TRBJ2-1	TRBD2	TGTGCCAGCAGCTTGAGGCTAGCGGTAAATGAGCAGTTCTTC	CASSLRLAVNEQFF
TRBV28	few	TRBJ2-1	.	TGTGCCAGCAGTTTACCAGGGGCGCTTAGTGAGCAGTTCTTC	CASSLPGALSEQFF
TRBV10-3	.	TRBJ1-1	TRBD1	TGTGCCATCAGCCCTCAGGGGGCGGGTAACACTGAAGCTTTCTTT	CAISPQGAGNTEAFF
TRBV29-1	.	TRBJ1-1	.	TGCAGCGTTCGGAACACTGAAGCTTTCTTT	CSVRNTEAFF
TRBV5-1	.	TRBJ2-1	.	TGCGCCAGCAGCGCGGGACCCGAGGATGAGCAGTTCTTC	CASSAGPEDEQFF
TRBV5-4	.	TRBJ2-3	TRBD2	TGTGCCAGCAGCTCTGAAGGACTAGCCAGCACAGATACGCAGTATTTT	CASSSEGLASTDTQYF